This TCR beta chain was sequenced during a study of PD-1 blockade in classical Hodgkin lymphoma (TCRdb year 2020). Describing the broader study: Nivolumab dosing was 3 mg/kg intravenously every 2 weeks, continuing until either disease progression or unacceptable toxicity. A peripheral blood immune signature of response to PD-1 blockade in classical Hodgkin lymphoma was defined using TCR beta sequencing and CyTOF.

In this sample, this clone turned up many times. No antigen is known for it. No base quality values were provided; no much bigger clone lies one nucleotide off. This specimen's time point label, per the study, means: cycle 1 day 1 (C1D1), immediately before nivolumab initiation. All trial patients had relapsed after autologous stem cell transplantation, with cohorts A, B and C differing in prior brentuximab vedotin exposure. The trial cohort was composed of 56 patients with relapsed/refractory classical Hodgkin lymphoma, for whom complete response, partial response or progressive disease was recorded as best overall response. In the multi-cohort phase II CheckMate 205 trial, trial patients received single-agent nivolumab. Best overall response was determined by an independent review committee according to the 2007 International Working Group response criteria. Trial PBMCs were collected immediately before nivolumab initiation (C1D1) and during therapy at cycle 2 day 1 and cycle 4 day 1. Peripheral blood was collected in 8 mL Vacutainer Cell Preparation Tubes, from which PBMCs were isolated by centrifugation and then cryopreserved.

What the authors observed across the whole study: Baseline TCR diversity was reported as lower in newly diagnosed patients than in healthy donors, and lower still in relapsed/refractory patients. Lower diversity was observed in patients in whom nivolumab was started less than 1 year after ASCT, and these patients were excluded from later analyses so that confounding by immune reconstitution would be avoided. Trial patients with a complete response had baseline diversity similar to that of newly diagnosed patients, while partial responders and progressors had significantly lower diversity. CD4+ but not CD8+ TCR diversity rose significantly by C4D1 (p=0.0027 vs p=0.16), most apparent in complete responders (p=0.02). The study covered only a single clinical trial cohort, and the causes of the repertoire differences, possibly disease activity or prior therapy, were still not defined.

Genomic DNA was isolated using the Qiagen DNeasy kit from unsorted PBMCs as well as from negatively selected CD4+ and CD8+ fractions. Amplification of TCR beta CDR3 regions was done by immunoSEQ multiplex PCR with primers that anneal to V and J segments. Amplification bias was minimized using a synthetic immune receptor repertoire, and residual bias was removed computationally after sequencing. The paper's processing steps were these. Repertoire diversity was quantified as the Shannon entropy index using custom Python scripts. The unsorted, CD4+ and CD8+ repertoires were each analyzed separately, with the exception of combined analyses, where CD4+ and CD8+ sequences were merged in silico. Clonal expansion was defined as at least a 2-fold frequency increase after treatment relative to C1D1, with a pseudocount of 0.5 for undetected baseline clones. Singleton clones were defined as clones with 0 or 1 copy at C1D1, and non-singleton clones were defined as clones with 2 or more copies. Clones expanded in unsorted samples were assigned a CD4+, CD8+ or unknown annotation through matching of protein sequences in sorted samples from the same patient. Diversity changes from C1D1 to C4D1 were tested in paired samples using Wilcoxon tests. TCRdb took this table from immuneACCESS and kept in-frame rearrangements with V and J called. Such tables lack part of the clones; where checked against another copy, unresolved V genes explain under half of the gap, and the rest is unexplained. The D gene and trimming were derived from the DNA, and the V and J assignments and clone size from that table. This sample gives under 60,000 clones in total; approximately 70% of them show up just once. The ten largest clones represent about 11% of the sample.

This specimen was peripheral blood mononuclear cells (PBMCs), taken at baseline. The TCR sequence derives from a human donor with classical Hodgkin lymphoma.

The DNA sequence follows: TGTGCCAGCAGCTTAGGGGGGCAGGGGCAGCCCCAGCATTTT. Translated, it gives CASSLGGQGQPQHF. Recombination joined TRBV11-1 with TRBJ1-5; the D gene is perhaps TRBD1, on 6 matching bases. There are 14 amino acids in the CDR3, from cysteine to phenylalanine inclusive. The CDR3 DNA has 42 bases and is translated from base 1. CDR1 SGHAT and CDR2 FQDESV are derived from the germline V gene (reference sequence). V loses 1 base of germline sequence and J loses 7 bases, and the interval between the two ends is 11 bases.